This TCR beta chain was identified during a study of molecular identifiers for immune sequencing clone quantification. There are 18 residues in the CDR3. The V end was cut by 2 bases, the J end by 2 bases, with 20 bases between. Germline CDR1 is PRHDT and CDR2 is FYEKMQ (reference sequence). This clonotype was detected only a few times. The antigen is not known. TCRdb redid the calling of the PCR reads with MiXCR, one entry per CDR3 protein. The sample records under 350,000 distinct CDR3 sequences, roughly 24% being singletons. Broader study findings: With a barcode shared among identical TCR molecules, highly expanded clone sizes could be underestimated.

Sequencing used naive CD8+ T cells from blood, with Jurkat cell RNA spiked in. As for subset: FACS-sorted CD8+CD4-CCR7+CD45RA+ naive T cells. The chain carries TRBV13 and TRBJ2-3; D is undetermined. The TCR was taken from a human donor in good health. Some libraries in this study had Jurkat cell RNA spiked in. CDR3 sequence reads: CASSLRSREADDTDTQYF. The CDR3 DNA reads TGTGCCAGCAGCTTAAGGAGCCGCGAAGCCGACGACACAGATACGCAGTATTTT.